The T cell receptor beta chain under discussion was sequenced for a study of blood T cell repertoires in COVID-19. V was clipped by 6 bases and J by 6 bases, with 19 bases between them. CDR3 length equals 15 residues. Germline values: CDR1 SGHAT, CDR2 FQNNGV. In the original workflow: Researchers report that nucleated cell counts were estimated from reference gene primer amplification. This table comes from immunoSEQ multiplex PCR, and its TCRdb copy is limited to in-frame clones, with some not included. The V and J calls and clone size are taken from that table; D and trimming were inferred from the DNA. The sample lists about 190,000 clones; 65% to 80% were seen once.

The source is a woman aged 50 to 65 with acute or convalescent COVID-19. The sequenced sample consisted of peripheral blood. This chain joins TRBV11-2 and TRBJ2-3; no definite D call. The CDR3 bases are TGTGCCAGCAGTTTTACAGACCCCTACCTGGATACGCAGTATTTT. Protein sequence: CASSFTDPYLDTQYF.